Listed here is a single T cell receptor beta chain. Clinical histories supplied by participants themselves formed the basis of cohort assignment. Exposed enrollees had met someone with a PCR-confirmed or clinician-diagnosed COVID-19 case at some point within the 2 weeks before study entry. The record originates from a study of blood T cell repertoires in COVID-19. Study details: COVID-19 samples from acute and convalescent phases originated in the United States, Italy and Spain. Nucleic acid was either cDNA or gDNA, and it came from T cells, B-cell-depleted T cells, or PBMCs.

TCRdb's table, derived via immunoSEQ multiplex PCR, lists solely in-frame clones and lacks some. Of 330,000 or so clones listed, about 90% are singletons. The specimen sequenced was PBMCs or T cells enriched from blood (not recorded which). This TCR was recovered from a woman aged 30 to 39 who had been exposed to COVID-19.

The CDR3, as DNA: TGTGCCAGCAGCGACCGACAGGACAGGGTGGCAGATACGCAGTATTTT. Its protein is CASSDRQDRVADTQYF. The V and J genes are TRBV9 and TRBJ2-3; 8 bases are shared with TRBD1. V shed 3 bases, J shed 4 bases, and the junction held 10 bases outside the gene matches. The CDR3 runs to 16 residues. CDR1 and CDR2 from the germline V gene are SGDLS and YYNGEE.